Below are 22 T cell receptor beta chains sequenced from a single sample in a study of CD8+CD57+ T cells in acquired aplastic anemia. Patients chosen for sequencing had CD8+CD57+ cells that had expanded, as shown by flow cytometry. CDR3 and TCR beta VDJ profiling relied on a genomic DNA template. TCRdb reprocessed the reads with MiXCR, giving one entry per CDR3 protein. The sample holds fewer than 300,000 distinct CDR3 sequences, 82% seen once. Sequenced input: sorted CD4+, CD8+, or CD8+CD57+ T cells (not recorded which) from PBMCs. These receptors all come from a human donor with aplastic anemia.

A note on this clonotype: The conserved phenylalanine or tryptophan is not found at the CDR3 terminus, so this likely reflects a read error. Because the CDR3's place on the DNA is in doubt, the DNA is left out and the CDR3 is given as listed by TCRdb. The J gene is TRBJ1-3, the V gene TRBV2; the table assigns TRBD1, which was not confirmed against the DNA. Per germline, CDR1 SNHLY and CDR2 FYNNEI. 15 amino acids form the CDR3, both terminal residues included. CDR3 sequence reads: CASGEGGAATQYIYL.

About this clonotype itself: Compared with germline, one end of the junction differs, possibly owing to a read error. This chain uses TRBV7-8 with TRBJ2-3; unclear D gene. The CDR3 length is 14 residues. CDR1 and CDR2 (germline): SGHVS, FQNEAQ. The chain's CDR3 is CASSFARGPAAHSF. The CDR3 DNA sequence: TGTGCCAGCAGCTTTGCGCGAGGTCCCGCTGCCCATTCTTTT.

Comments on this clonotype: The conserved closing phenylalanine or tryptophan is absent in this CDR3, likely reflecting a read error. Because the CDR3's place on the DNA is in doubt, the DNA is left out and the CDR3 is given as listed by TCRdb. The chain couples TRBV7-8 to TRBJ2-3; no check of the table's D call, TRBD1, against the DNA was made. Germline CDR1 is SGHVS and CDR2 is FQNEAQ. From its first to its last residue, the CDR3 has 13 amino acids. The CDR3 spells CASSEGGSDTPYY.

In its sample, this clonotype was seen a few times. This CDR3 is missing its conserved last phenylalanine or tryptophan, likely due to a read error. Because the CDR3's place on the DNA is in doubt, the DNA is left out and the CDR3 is given as listed by TCRdb. This rearrangement joins TRBV7-8 to TRBJ2-1; the DNA was not used to check the table's D call, TRBD2. Per germline, CDR1 SGHVS and CDR2 FQNEAQ. The CDR3 is 13 residues long, ends included. CDR3 protein: CASSLAGSHDTHY.

The rearrangement joins TRBV5-4 to TRBJ1-1; perhaps TRBD1 as D (5 bases). The CDR3 consists of 16 residues. Germline CDR1 SGHNT, CDR2 YYREEE (reference sequence). V shed 0 bases and J shed 3 bases, with 15 bases lying between them. CDR3 nucleotides: TGTGCCAGCAGCTTGGAGGCGGATCGGGGCTACACTGAAGCTTTCTTT. Translation gives CASSLEADRGYTEAFF.

With regard to this clonotype: At one end, the junction sequence differs from germline, possibly due to a read error. The chain joins TRBV7-8 to TRBJ2-3; no clear D. Germline V gene data show CDR1 as SGHVS and CDR2 as FQNEAQ. The CDR3 is made up of 14 amino acids. DNA for the CDR3: TGTGCCAGCAGCCCCGAGACGGCTAAAGAGACCCAGTACTTT. Translation: CASSPETAKETQYF. Full variable domain (missing parts from reference TRBV7-8 and TRBJ2-3): GAGVSQSPRYKVAKRGQDVALRCDPISGHVSLFWYQQALGQGPEFLTYFQNEAQLDKSGLPSDRFFAERPEGSVSTLKIQRTQQEDSAVYLCASSPETAKETQYFGPGTRLTVL.

This sequence joins TRBV9 and TRBJ2-7; D not resolved. Trimming took 3 bases from V and 13 from J, leaving 23 bases between them. The V gene's germline CDR1 is SGDLS and CDR2 YYNGEE. This CDR3 has 14 residues. The CDR3 loop reads CASSAQRAGTEAYF. CDR3 bases: TGTGCCAGCAGCGCCCAGAGAGCTGGCACCGAAGCTTACTTC.

J is TRBJ1-2 and V is TRBV25-1, with TRBD1 matching over 8 bases. The CDR3 has 15 residues. Trimming took 5 bases from V and 7 from J; bases not matched to a gene: 12. Germline loops: CDR1 MGHDK, CDR2 SYGVNS. The CDR3 nucleotides are TGTGCCAGCAGTCCGGTTGGACAGGGCGGTAGTGGCTACACCTTC. Translated: CASSPVGQGGSGYTF.

The chain employs TRBV9 and TRBJ2-7, with 8 bases aligning to TRBD2. Germline CDR1 is SGDLS and CDR2 is YYNGEE. The CDR3 covers 13 residues. The CDR3 DNA reads as TGTGCCAGCCGGCTAGGGGCGGTAGCGGGGCATCGGGTC. Its protein product is CASRLGAVAGHRV.

The V gene is TRBV11-3, the J gene TRBJ1-2; the D gene is possibly TRBD1 (5 bases). Germline V gene lookup returns CDR1 SGHNT and CDR2 YENEEA. The V gene lost 1 base and the J gene lost 2 bases, with 11 bases spanning the gap. This CDR3 comprises 15 residues. CDR3: CASSLGLTANYGYTF. The CDR3 DNA reads TGTGCCAGCAGCTTAGGTCTGACAGCAAACTATGGCTACACCTTC.

CDR3 coding DNA: TGTGCCAGCAGCTTACATCCCGAGGAGCCAGCCCTTTCATACGAGCAGTACGTC. Protein sequence: CASSLHPEEPALSYEQYV. The chain employs TRBV7-9 and TRBJ2-7; D is undetermined. CDR3 size: 18 residues. Germline V lookup: CDR1 SEHNR, CDR2 FQNEAQ (reference sequence). V was trimmed by 2 bases and J by 4 bases, leaving 24 bases between them.

Points on this clonotype: Mismatch with germline at one junction end may stem from a read error. This chain joins TRBV7-9 and TRBJ2-5; possibly TRBD1 for D (5 bases). The germline V gene encodes CDR1 SEHNR and CDR2 FQNEAQ (reference sequence). The CDR3 runs 14 residues. This chain's CDR3 is CASSQAIRVRTLKF. CDR3 nucleotides: TGTGCCAGCAGCCAAGCGATCAGGGTCCGAACACTGAAGTTC.

In the case of this clonotype: One end of the junction varies from germline; a read error may be responsible. The DNA of the CDR3 is TGTGCCAGCGGTCCATCTGGCGTCATTCAGCCCCAGGATTTT. The encoded protein is CASGPSGVIQPQDF. The J gene is TRBJ1-5, the V gene TRBV9; D not certain. CDR1 and CDR2 from the germline V gene are SGDLS and YYNGEE. This CDR3 is built from 14 residues.

V gene TRBV7-2 combines with J gene TRBJ2-5; D is ambiguous. Germline V CDR1 and CDR2: SGHTA, FQGNSA. Deletions cut 0 bases from V and 5 bases from J, with 7 bases between. This CDR3 contains 13 residues. CDR3 bases: TGTGCCAGCAGCTTAGCCGGGTACGAGACCCAGTACTTC. Its translation is CASSLAGYETQYF.

The sample holds one count of this clonotype. The chain employs TRBV7-9 and TRBJ1-1; possible D gene TRBD1, 5 bases. The germline CDR1 and CDR2 sequences are SEHNR and FQNEAQ (reference sequence). This CDR3 is built from 15 residues. With 5 bases removed from V and 14 bases from J, the gap between germline ends came to 27 bases. CDR3 sequence: CASSGQGTVGSAKFF. The CDR3 nucleotides are TGTGCCAGCAGCGGGCAGGGCACAGTTGGTTCGGCCAAATTCTTT.

This rearrangement joins TRBV5-4 to TRBJ2-7; TRBD2 is a possible D gene (5 bases). V lost 2 bases, J lost 1 base, and 13 bases lay in between. Germline lookup yields CDR1 SGHNT and CDR2 YYREEE (reference sequence). This CDR3 is built from 15 residues. The CDR3 DNA sequence: TGTGCCAGCAGCTTTACTAACGGAGGTTCCTACGAGCAGTACTTC. It is translated as CASSFTNGGSYEQYF.

As regards this clonotype: Sequence at one end of the junction differs from germline and may be a read error. V and J are TRBV9 and TRBJ2-5, with D possibly matching TRBD2 (6 bases). Germline assignment: CDR1 SGDLS and CDR2 YYNGEE. The length of the CDR3 is 15 residues. CDR3 DNA sequence: TGTGCCAGCAGCGCTAGCGAGGCTTGGGGAGAGACACAGTACTTC. Protein sequence: CASSASEAWGETQYF.

This clonotype was detected a few times. The gene calls are TRBV15 and TRBJ1-2; 7 nucleotides align to TRBD1. The CDR3 extends over 13 amino acids. The J segment lost 4 bases and the V segment lost 8 bases, leaving 7 bases of the junction unmatched. Germline CDR1 LNHNV, CDR2 YYDKDF (reference sequence). The DNA of the CDR3 is TGTGCCACCCAACCGGGACAGCTCTATGGCTACACCTTC. This sequence encodes CATQPGQLYGYTF.

This clonotype was recorded once. The gene calls are TRBV7-2 and TRBJ2-1; D possibly uses TRBD1 or TRBD2 (6 bases each). This CDR3 contains 15 residues. The ends were cut back, 8 bases at V and 15 bases at J, with 29 bases in the middle. From germline, CDR1 is SGHTA and CDR2 FQGNSA. This CDR3 reads CASGAGGTDTDELFF. The CDR3 DNA sequence: TGTGCCAGCGGGGCCGGGGGCACAGATACGGATGAGTTGTTCTTC. The whole variable domain, filled in from reference TRBV7-2 and TRBJ2-1, reads GAGVSQSPSNKVTEKGKDVELRCDPISGHTALYWYRQSLGQGLEFLIYFQGNSAPDKSGLPSDRFSAERTGGSVSTLTIQRTQQEDSAVYLCASGAGGTDTDELFFGPGTRLTVL.

This sequence joins TRBV7-8 and TRBJ2-7; 8 nucleotides agree with TRBD2. V gave up 3 bases and J gave up 4 bases; unmatched junction bases: 17. The CDR3 is 18 amino acids. Germline CDR1 is SGHVS and CDR2 is FQNEAQ. In DNA, the CDR3 is TGTGCCAGCAGCTTTGCGGGAGGCCGCGATGCGCAGTATTACGAGCAGTACGTC. As protein: CASSFAGGRDAQYYEQYV.

The V and J genes are TRBV11-1 and TRBJ2-3; 7 bases are shared with TRBD1. J gave up 7 bases and V 8 bases, and 9 bases lay outside the gene matches. The CDR3 is 13 residues long. Germline loops: CDR1 SGHAT, CDR2 FQDESV (reference sequence). This chain's CDR3 is CASGKRTGHTQYF. The CDR3, as DNA: TGTGCCAGCGGCAAACGGACAGGCCATACGCAGTATTTT.

The rearrangement joins TRBV2 to TRBJ2-5; D is undetermined. Trimming left V 6 bases short and J 4 bases short, with 15 bases between. CDR3 size: 14 residues. Germline CDR1 and CDR2: SNHLY and FYNNEI. Here the CDR3 DNA reads TGTGCCAGCAGCCCGCCTCCCGGCGTAGAGACCCAGTACTTC. The encoded protein is CASSPPPGVETQYF. Based on the CDR3 plus reference TRBV2 and TRBJ2-5, the full variable domain is EPEVTQTPSHQVTQMGQEVILRCVPISNHLYFYWYRQILGQKVEFLVSFYNNEISEKSEIFDDQFSVERPDGSNFTLKIRSTKLEDSAMYFCASSPPPGVETQYFGPGTRLLVL.